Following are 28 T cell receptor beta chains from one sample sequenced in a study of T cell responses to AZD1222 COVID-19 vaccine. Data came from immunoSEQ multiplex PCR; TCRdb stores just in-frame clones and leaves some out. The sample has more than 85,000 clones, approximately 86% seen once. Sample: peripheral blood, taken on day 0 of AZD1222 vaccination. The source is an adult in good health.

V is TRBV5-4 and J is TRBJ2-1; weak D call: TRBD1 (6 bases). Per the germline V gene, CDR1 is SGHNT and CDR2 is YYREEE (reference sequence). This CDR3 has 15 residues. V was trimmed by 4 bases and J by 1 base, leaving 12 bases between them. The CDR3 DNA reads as TGTGCCAGCAGCCCACAGGGCCTTTCCTACAATGAGCAGTTCTTC. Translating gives CASSPQGLSYNEQFF.

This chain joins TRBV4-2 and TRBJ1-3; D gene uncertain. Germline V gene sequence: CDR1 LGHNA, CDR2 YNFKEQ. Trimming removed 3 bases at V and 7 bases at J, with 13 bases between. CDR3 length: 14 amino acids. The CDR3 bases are TGTGCCAGCAGCCAGTCGGAGATATGGAACACCATATATTTT. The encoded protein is CASSQSEIWNTIYF.

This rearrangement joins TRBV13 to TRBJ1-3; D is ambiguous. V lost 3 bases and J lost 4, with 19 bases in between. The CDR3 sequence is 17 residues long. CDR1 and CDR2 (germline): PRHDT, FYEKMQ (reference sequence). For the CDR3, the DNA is TGTGCCAGCAGCTTTGGGCCCCAGGAGGAAATCGGAAACACCATATATTTT. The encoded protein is CASSFGPQEEIGNTIYF.

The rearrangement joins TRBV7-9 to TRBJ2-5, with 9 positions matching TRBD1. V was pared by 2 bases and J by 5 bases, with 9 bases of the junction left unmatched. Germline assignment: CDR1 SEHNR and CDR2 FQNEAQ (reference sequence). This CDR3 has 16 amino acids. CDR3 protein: CASSLPHRGRGETQYF. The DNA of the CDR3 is TGTGCCAGCAGCTTACCGCACAGGGGGCGAGGGGAGACCCAGTACTTC.

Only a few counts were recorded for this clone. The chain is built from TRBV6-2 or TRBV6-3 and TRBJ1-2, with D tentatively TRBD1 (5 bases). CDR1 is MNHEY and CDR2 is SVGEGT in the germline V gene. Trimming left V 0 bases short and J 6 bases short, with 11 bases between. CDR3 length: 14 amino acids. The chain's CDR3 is CASSYSAGADGYTF. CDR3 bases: TGTGCCAGCAGTTACTCCGCTGGGGCGGATGGCTACACCTTC.

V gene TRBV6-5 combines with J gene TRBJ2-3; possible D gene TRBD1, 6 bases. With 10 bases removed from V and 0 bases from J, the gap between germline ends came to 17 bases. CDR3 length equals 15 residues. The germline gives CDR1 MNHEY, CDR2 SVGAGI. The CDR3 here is CATRGTSGSTDTQYF. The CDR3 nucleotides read TGTGCCACCAGGGGTACGAGCGGAAGCACAGATACGCAGTATTTT.

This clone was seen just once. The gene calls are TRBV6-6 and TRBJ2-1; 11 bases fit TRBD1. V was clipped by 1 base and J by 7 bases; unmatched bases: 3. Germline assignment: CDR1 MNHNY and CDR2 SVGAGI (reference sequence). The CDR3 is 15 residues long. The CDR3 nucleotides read TGTGCCAGCAGTTACTTGGGACAGGGGGGAAATGAGCAGTTCTTC. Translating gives CASSYLGQGGNEQFF.

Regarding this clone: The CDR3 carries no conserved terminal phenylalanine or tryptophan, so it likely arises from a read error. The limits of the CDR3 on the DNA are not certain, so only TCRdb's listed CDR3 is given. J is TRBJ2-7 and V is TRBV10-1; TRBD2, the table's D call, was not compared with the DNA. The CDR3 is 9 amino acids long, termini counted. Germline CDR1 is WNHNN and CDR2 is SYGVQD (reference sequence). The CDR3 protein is CAPRLALPP.

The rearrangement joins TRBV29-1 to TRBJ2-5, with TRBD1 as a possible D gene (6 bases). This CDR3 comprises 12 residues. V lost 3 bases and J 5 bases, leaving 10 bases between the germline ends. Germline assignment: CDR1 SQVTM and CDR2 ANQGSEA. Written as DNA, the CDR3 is TGCAGCGTTGACCCAGGGGTGGAGACCCAGTACTTC. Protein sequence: CSVDPGVETQYF.

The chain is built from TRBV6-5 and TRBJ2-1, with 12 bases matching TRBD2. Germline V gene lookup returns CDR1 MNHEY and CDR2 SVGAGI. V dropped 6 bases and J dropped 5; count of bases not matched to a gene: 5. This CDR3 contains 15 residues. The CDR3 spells CASSNGLAGHNEQFF. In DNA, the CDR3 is TGTGCCAGCAGCAACGGACTAGCGGGGCACAATGAGCAGTTCTTC.

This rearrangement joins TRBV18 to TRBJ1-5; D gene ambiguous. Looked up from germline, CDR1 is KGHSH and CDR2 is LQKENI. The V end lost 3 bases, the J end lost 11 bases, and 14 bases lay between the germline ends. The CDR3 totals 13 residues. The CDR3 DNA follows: TGTGCCAGCTCACCTGACGGCCAATCGACCCAGCATTTT. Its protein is CASSPDGQSTQHF. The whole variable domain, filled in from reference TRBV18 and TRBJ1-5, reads NAGVMQNPRHLVRRRGQEARLRCSPMKGHSHVYWYRQLPEEGLKFMVYLQKENIIDESGMPKERFSAEFPKEGPSILRIQQVVRGDSAAYFCASSPDGQSTQHFGDGTRLSIL.

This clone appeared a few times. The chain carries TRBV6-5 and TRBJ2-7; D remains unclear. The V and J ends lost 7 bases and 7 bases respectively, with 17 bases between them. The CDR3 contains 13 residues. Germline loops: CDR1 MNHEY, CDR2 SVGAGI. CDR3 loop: CASTLIRDGEQYF. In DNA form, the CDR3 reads TGTGCCAGCACCCTGATCCGCGACGGGGAGCAGTACTTC.

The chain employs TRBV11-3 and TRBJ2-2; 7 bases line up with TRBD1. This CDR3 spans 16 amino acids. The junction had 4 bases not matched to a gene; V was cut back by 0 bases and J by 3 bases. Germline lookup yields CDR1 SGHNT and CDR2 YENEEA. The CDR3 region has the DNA TGTGCCAGCAGCTTAGATTTCGGACAGGACACCGGGGAGCTGTTTTTT. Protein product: CASSLDFGQDTGELFF. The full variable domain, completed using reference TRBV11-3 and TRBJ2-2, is EAGVVQSPRYKIIEKKQPVAFWCNPISGHNTLYWYLQNLGQGPELLIRYENEEAVDDSQLPKDRFSAERLKGVDSTLKIQPAELGDSAVYLCASSLDFGQDTGELFFGEGSRLTVL.

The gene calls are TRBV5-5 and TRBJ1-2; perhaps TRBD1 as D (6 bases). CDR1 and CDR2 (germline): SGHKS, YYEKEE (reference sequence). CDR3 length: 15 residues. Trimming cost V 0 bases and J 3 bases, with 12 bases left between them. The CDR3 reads CASSLEVGADYGYTF. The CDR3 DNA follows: TGTGCCAGCAGCTTGGAGGTGGGGGCGGACTATGGCTACACCTTC.

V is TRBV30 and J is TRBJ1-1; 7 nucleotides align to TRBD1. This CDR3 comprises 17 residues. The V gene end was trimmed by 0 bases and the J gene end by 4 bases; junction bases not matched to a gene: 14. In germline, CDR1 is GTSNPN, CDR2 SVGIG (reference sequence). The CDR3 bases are TGTGCCTGGAGTGTACGGGGGGACAGCCTACGGGGCACTGAAGCTTTCTTT. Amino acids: CAWSVRGDSLRGTEAFF.

CDR3 region: CARSSQGNNEKLFF. CDR3 nucleotides: TGTGCCAGAAGCTCCCAGGGGAATAATGAAAAACTGTTTTTT. This chain connects TRBV5-3 to TRBJ1-4; D might be TRBD1 (6 bases). TRBV5-3 is an ORF for which the function is uncertain. CDR3 size: 14 residues. The V gene lost 3 bases and the J gene lost 4 bases, with 10 bases spanning the gap.

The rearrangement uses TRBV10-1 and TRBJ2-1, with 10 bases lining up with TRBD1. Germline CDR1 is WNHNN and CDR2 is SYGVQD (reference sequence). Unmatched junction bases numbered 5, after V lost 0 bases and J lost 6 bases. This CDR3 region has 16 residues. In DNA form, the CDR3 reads TGCGCCAGCAGTGAGTCAATGGGACAGGGGCCCAATGAGCAGTTCTTC. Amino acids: CASSESMGQGPNEQFF.

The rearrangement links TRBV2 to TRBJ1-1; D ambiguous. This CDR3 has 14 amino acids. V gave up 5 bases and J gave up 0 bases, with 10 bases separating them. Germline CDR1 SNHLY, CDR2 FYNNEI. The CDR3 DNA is TGTGCCAGCAGTCGCTTTGGGCTGAACACTGAAGCTTTCTTT. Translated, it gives CASSRFGLNTEAFF.

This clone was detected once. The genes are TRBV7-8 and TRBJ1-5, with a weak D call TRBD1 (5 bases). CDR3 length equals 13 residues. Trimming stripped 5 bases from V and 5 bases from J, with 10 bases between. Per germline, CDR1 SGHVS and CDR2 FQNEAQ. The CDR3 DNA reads TGTGCCAGCAGCACCGGGGGAGATCAGCCCCAGCATTTT. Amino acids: CASSTGGDQPQHF.

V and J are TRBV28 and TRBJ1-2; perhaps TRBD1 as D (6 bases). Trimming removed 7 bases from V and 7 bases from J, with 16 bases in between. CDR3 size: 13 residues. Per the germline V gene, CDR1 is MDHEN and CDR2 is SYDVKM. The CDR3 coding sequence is TGTGCCAGCAACAAAGTACAGGGCGGTGGCTACACCTTC. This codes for CASNKVQGGGYTF.

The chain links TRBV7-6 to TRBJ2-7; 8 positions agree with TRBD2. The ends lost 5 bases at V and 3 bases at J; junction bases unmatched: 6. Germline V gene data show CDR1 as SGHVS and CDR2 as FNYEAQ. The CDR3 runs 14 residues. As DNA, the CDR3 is TGTGCCAGCAGCCCCGACAGCGGGAGCTACGAGCAGTACTTC. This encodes CASSPDSGSYEQYF.

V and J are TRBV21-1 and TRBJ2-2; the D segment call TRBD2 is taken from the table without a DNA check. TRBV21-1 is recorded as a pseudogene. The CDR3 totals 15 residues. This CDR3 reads CASSKAGDNTGELFF. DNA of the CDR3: TGTGCCAGCAGCAAAGCGGGAGATAACACCGGGGAGCTGTTTTTT.

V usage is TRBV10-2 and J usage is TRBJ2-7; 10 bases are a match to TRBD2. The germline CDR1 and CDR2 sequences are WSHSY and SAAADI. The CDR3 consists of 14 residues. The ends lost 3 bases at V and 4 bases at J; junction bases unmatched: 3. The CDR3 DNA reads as TGCGCCAGCAGTGATTCTAGCGGGAGATACGAGCAGTACTTC. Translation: CASSDSSGRYEQYF.

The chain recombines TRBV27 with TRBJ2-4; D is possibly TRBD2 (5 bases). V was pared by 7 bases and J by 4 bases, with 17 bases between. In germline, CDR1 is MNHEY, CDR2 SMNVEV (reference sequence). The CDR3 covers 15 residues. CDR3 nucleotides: TGTGCCAGCACCCCCTCGGGGAGCGGAAAAAACATTCAGTACTTC. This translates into CASTPSGSGKNIQYF.

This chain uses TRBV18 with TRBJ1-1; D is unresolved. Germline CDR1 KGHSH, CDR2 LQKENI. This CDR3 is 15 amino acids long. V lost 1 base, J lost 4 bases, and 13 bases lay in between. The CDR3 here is CASSPRAGSGTEAFF. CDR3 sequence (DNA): TGTGCCAGCTCACCACGTGCGGGCTCGGGCACTGAAGCTTTCTTT.

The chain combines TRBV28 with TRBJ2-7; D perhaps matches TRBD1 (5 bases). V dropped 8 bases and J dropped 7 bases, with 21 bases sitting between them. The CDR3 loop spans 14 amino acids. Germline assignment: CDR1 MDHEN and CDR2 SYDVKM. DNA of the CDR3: TGTGCCAGCGGACCTTCTAGGGGATCAGGGGAGCAGTACTTC. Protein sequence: CASGPSRGSGEQYF.

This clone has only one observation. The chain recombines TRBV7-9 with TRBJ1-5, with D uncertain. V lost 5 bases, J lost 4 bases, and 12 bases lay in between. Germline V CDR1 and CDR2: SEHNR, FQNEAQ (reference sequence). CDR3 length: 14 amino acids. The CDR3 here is CASSRNQENQPQHF. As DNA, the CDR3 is TGTGCCAGCAGCCGAAATCAAGAGAATCAGCCCCAGCATTTT. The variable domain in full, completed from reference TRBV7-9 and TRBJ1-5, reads DTGVSQNPRHKITKRGQNVTFRCDPISEHNRLYWYRQTLGQGPEFLTYFQNEAQLEKSRLLSDRFSAERPKGSFSTLEIQRTEQGDSAMYLCASSRNQENQPQHFGDGTRLSIL.

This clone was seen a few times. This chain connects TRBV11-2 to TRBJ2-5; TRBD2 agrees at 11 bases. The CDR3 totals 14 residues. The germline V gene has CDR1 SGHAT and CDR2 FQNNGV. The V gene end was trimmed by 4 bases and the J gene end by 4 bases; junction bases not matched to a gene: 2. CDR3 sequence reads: CASSSLAGVETQYF. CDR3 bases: TGTGCCAGCAGCTCACTAGCGGGAGTAGAGACCCAGTACTTC.